This T cell receptor (beta chain) appears in the sequencing data of a study of neoadjuvant anti-PD-1 for oral cavity cancer. Some clones are missing from TCRdb's copy, which holds only in-frame ones; the method was immunoSEQ multiplex PCR. Of 18,000 or so clones in the sample, roughly 78% are singletons; the top ten hold around 2.6%. CDR3 length: 12 residues. Deletions cut 6 bases from V and 9 bases from J, with 12 bases between. Germline assignment: CDR1 SEHNR and CDR2 FQNEAQ (reference sequence). The sequence came from a person between 40 and 85 years old with oral cavity squamous cell carcinoma. The source material was PBMCs, sampled before nivolumab (anti-PD-1) treatment. The chain has TRBV7-9 and TRBJ2-1; D is possibly TRBD1 (6 bases). The CDR3 spells CASRPPRGEQFF. The CDR3 region has the DNA TGTGCCAGCAGGCCGCCCAGGGGTGAGCAGTTCTTC.